These T cell receptor beta chains were read from a single sample in a study of CD8 T cells in ankylosing spondylitis. TCRdb re-called the 5' RACE reads with MiXCR, one entry per CDR3 protein. The sample holds a few hundred thousand distinct CDR3 sequences; 18% are singletons and the top ten take about two fifths. Sequencing was carried out using blood, either unsorted or a sorted T cell fraction (not recorded which). Receptors were obtained from a male donor with ankylosing spondylitis. Each CDR3 is given without its conserved first and last residue.

TRBV29-1	TRBJ2-1	SVEDGRDNEQF
TRBV27	TRBJ2-3	ASTGESDTQY
TRBV7-9	TRBJ2-7	ASSLGSFEQY
TRBV20-1	TRBJ2-3	SARVLAGTDTQY
TRBV6-1	TRBJ2-2	ASSPGTGVTGELF
TRBV7-9	TRBJ1-1	ASSPRTDRGEAF
TRBV12-3/TRBV12-4	TRBJ2-2	ASSGGSNTGELF
TRBV2	TRBJ1-1	ASGVRNTEAF
TRBV27	TRBJ2-1	ASSPGTGAYNEQF
TRBV7-3	TRBJ2-2	ASSQGLAGGTGELF
TRBV27	TRBJ2-1	ASSPGLATNEQF
TRBV20-1	TRBJ1-3	SARQGALSGNTIY
TRBV12-3/TRBV12-4	TRBJ2-2	ASSPATSGGELF
TRBV12-3/TRBV12-4	TRBJ2-7	ASSPAAPYEQY
TRBV20-1	TRBJ2-7	SASEGQGGSYEQY
TRBV7-6	TRBJ2-7	ASSLGGLNTYEQY
TRBV5-1	TRBJ2-7	ASSLGQGYVQY
TRBV12-3/TRBV12-4	TRBJ2-1	ASTGAGGRNEQF
TRBV18	TRBJ2-1	ASSPGTDKPLYNEQF
TRBV4-1	TRBJ2-1	ASSQEGPWEGNEQF
TRBV7-8	TRBJ2-1	ASSPGGQWESSGQNEQF
TRBV4-1	TRBJ2-7	SSSQGSPVVYEQY
TRBV4-1	TRBJ2-7	ASSQGPTSGGYEQY
TRBV2	TRBJ2-3	ACSFWTESSGSTLDTQY
TRBV29-1	TRBJ2-3	SVESGGTPRTDTQY
TRBV27	TRBJ2-2	ASSHQQVTNTGELF
TRBV13	TRBJ1-2	ASSSGIYGYT
TRBV12-3/TRBV12-4	TRBJ2-1	ASSPSRGRAINEQF